This T cell receptor beta chain was captured in a study of cytotoxic CD8 clonotypes in ibrutinib-treated CLL (dated by TCRdb to the early 2020s). Looking at the study overall: The cohort was composed of approximately 11 relapsed/refractory and about 15 treatment-naive patients; IGHV unmutated status was identified in roughly 18 patients. Responses were partial in some 24 patients and complete in 2; after median 68 months follow-up, about 15 stayed in remission and some twelve progressed. Response samples were taken after a median of approximately a year on treatment, ranging from about 6 to 36 months. Samples averaged roughly 260,000 productive templates and more than 85,000 productive rearrangements. Of the 90 or so participants in the trial, approximately 26 had longitudinal samples available. Cryopreserved peripheral blood mononuclear cells were collected at three points: before therapy, at response, and at either sustained remission or disease progression. Patients were still on ibrutinib when every remission and progressive disease sample was collected. Broader findings and caveats from the paper: Clonality rose at ibrutinib response, remained stable during sustained remission, and dropped back toward baseline at progression. At baseline, clonality was higher than in age-matched healthy donors and showed a strong correlation with circulating CD8+ T-cell counts. Lymph node repertoires were not examined, and the timing of sampling was not matched between patients in sustained remission and those whose disease progressed. Public clonotypes were rare and either shrank or stayed stable during treatment, and the rise in clonality at ibrutinib response reflected expansion of private clonotypes.

The CDR3 sequence holds 16 residues, the cysteine and phenylalanine included. Solely the CDR3 DNA is kept, with 48 bases framed from the first base. CDR1 and CDR2 were assigned from the germline V gene as SGHTS and YDEGEE. Ends trimmed: V by 4 bases, J by 5 bases; bases unmatched to a gene: 10. The sample's time point label, in plain terms: more than 10 months on ibrutinib. For TCR beta library preparation, roughly 2.1 micrograms of genomic DNA was extracted from cryopreserved PBMCs. Longitudinal blood samples from CLL patients receiving ibrutinib monotherapy were subjected to high-throughput TCR beta sequencing. The patients were enrolled in a single-center, open-label phase 2 trial of ibrutinib monotherapy. In the case of this clone: Its binding antigen is unknown. Nothing much larger sits one base from this clone, and base qualities are not available.

The goal of deep resolution MiSeq sequencing was a depth between 1 in 1 million and 1 in 200,000 T cells, and coverage averaged 10x per clonotype. The immunoSEQ hsTCRB Kit was used to generate the TCR beta libraries. In the source study's methods: Data were analyzed with ImmunoSEQ Data Assistant and ImmunoSEQ Analyzer, with V, D and J genes assigned per IMGT definitions. Clonality, which ranges from 0 to 1, was calculated by subtracting the normalized Shannon entropy of productive rearrangement frequencies from one. Only overrepresented clonotypes making up at least 0.05% of the repertoire of each patient were included in the public clonotype analysis. Repertoires from thirteen age-matched healthy donors in immuneACCESS were used as clonality controls. In its TCRdb copy, this immuneACCESS table keeps in-frame sequences only and misses some clones. Where compared with another copy, unresolved V genes explain less than half of these, and the others have no known cause. The D gene and trimming were derived from the DNA, and the V and J assignments and clone size from that table. This sample lists tens of thousands of clones; over 75% were detected once. The top ten clones comprise 3.1% of the sample.

The TCR sequence derives from a human donor with chronic lymphocytic leukemia. This sequence uses TRBV5-8 and TRBJ2-1; TRBD2 lines up with 9 middle nucleotides. Material: PBMCs, obtained after 12 months of ibrutinib treatment. The nucleotide sequence reads TGTGCCAGCAGCCTCCGGGGGCTAGCGGGACACAATGAGCAGTTCTTC. This encodes CASSLRGLAGHNEQFF.